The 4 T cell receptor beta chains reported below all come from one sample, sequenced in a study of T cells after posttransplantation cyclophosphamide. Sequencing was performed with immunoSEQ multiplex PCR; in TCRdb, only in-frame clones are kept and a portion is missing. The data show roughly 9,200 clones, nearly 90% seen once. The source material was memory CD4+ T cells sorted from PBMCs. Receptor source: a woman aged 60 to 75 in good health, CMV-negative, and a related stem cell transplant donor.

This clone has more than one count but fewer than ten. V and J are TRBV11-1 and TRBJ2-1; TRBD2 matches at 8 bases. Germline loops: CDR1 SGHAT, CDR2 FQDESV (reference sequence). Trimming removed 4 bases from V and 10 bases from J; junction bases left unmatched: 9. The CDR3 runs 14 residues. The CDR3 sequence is CASSSAGEVQEQFF. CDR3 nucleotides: TGTGCCAGCAGCTCAGCGGGAGAGGTCCAGGAGCAGTTCTTC.

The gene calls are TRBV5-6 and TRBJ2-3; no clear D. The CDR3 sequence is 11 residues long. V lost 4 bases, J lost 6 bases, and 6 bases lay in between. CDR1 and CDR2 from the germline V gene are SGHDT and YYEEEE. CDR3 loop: CASSTYDTQYF. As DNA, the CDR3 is TGTGCCAGCAGCACCTACGATACGCAGTATTTT.

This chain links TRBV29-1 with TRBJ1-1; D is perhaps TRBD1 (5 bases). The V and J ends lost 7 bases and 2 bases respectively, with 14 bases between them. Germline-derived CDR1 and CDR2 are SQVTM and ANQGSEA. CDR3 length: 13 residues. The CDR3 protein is CSADGARNTEAFF. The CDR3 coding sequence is TGCAGCGCGGATGGGGCCCGCAACACTGAAGCTTTCTTT.

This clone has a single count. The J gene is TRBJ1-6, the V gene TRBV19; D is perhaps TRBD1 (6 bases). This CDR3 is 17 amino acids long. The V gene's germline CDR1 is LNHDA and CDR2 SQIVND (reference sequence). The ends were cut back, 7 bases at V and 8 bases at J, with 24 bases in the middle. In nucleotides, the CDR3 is TGTGCCAGTACCCCGGGGTCCACAGACAGGTGGCATTCACCCCTCCACTTT. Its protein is CASTPGSTDRWHSPLHF.